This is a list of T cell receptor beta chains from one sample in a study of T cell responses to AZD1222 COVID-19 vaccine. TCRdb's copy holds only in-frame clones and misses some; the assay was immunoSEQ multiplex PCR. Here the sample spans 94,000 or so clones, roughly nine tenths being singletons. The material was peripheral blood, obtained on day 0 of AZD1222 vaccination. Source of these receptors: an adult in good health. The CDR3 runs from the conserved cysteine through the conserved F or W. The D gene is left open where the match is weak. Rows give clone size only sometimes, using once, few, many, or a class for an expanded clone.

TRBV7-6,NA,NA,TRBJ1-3,CASSLAWVGQAGNTIYF,TGTGCCAGCAGCTTAGCCTGGGTAGGGCAGGCTGGAAACACCATATATTTT
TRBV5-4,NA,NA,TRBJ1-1,CASSSMRGLNTEAFF,TGTGCCAGCAGCTCGATGCGGGGATTGAACACTGAAGCTTTCTTT
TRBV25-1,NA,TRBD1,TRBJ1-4,CASSVGQGAGEKLFF,TGTGCCAGCAGTGTCGGACAGGGGGCGGGAGAAAAACTGTTTTTT
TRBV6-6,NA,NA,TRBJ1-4,CASSYEGRGEKLFF,TGTGCCAGCAGTTACGAGGGCAGGGGTGAAAAACTGTTTTTT
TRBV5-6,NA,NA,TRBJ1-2,CASAPQGNGYTF,TGTGCCAGCGCTCCCCAGGGGAATGGCTACACCTTC
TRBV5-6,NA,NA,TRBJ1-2,CASSLGGGTDLYGYTF,TGTGCCAGCAGCTTGGGAGGGGGTACAGACCTTTATGGCTACACCTTC
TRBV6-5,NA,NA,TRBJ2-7,CASSYKAAQYWREQYF,TGTGCCAGCAGTTACAAAGCGGCACAATACTGGAGGGAGCAGTACTTC
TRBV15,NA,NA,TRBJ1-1,CATLADRSNTEAFF,TGTGCCACCCTAGCTGACAGGTCTAACACTGAAGCTTTCTTT
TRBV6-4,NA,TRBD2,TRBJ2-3,CASSEAGLAGADTQYF,TGTGCCAGCAGTGAAGCGGGACTAGCGGGGGCAGATACGCAGTATTTT
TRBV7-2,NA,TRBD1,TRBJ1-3,CASSFRQGRNTIYF,TGTGCCAGCAGCTTCCGACAGGGAAGAAACACCATATATTTT
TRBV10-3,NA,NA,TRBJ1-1,CAISAQGMNTEAFF,TGTGCCATCAGTGCACAGGGCATGAACACTGAAGCTTTCTTT
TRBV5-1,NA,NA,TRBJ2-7,CASSLPEGYEQYF,TGCGCCAGCAGCCTCCCGGAGGGGTACGAGCAGTACTTC
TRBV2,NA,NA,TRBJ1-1,CASSEYTEAFF,TGTGCCAGCAGTGAATACACTGAAGCTTTCTTT
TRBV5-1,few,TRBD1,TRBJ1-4,CASSLGTGSWEKLFF,TGCGCCAGCAGCTTGGGGACAGGGTCATGGGAAAAACTGTTTTTT
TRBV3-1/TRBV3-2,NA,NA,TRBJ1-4,CASSLGGDTTNEKLFF,TGTGCCAGCAGCCTAGGGGGGGACACCACTAATGAAAAACTGTTTTTT
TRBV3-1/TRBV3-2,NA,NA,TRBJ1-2,CASSQEGQGISYGYTF,TGTGCCAGCAGCCAAGAGGGTCAGGGGATAAGCTATGGCTACACCTTC
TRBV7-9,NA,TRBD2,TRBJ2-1,CASSAELAGGNNEQFF,TGTGCCAGCAGCGCAGAACTAGCGGGGGGCAACAATGAGCAGTTCTTC
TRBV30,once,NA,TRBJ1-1,CAWSSRGTVMNTEAFF,TGTGCCTGGAGTTCGAGGGGGACTGTCATGAACACTGAAGCTTTCTTT
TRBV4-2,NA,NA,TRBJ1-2,CASSQGNSPAWGYTF,TGTGCCAGCAGCCAAGGGAACAGCCCCGCTTGGGGCTACACCTTC
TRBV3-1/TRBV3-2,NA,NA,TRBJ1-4,CASSQESLRGGVGEKLFF,TGTGCCAGCAGCCAAGAAAGCCTTAGAGGGGGTGTCGGCGAAAAACTGTTTTTT
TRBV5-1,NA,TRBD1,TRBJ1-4,CASSLTGTENEKLFF,TGCGCCAGCAGCTTGACCGGGACAGAAAATGAAAAACTGTTTTTT
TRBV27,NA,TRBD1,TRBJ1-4,CASRAGDRKNAGKLFF,TGTGCCAGCAGAGCGGGGGACAGGAAAAATGCAGGCAAACTGTTTTTT
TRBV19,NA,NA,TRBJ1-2,CASSIGATVYGYTF,TGTGCCAGTAGTATAGGAGCAACAGTCTATGGCTACACCTTC
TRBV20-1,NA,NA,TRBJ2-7,CSASGTIYEQYF,TGCAGTGCTAGTGGGACCATTTACGAGCAGTACTTC
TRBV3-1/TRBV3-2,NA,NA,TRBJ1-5,CASSQASDNQPQHF,TGTGCCAGCAGCCAAGCGTCAGACAATCAGCCCCAGCATTTT
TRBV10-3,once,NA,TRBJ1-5,CAISEEGFSNQPQHF,TGTGCCATCAGTGAAGAGGGTTTTAGCAATCAGCCCCAGCATTTT
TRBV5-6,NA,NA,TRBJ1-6,CASSLGTAWDASPLHF,TGTGCCAGCAGCTTGGGGACCGCTTGGGATGCTTCACCCCTCCACTTT
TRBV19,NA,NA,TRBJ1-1,CASRRPQGLNTEAFF,TGTGCCAGTAGACGCCCCCAGGGGTTGAACACTGAAGCTTTCTTT
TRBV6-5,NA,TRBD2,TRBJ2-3,CASSLAGGRFDTQYF,TGTGCCAGCAGCCTAGCGGGGGGCCGCTTTGATACGCAGTATTTT
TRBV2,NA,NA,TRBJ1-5,CASSADSNQPQHF,TGTGCCAGCAGTGCTGACAGCAATCAGCCCCAGCATTTT
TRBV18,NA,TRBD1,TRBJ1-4,CASSRGQGWEKLFF,TGTGCCAGCTCACGCGGACAGGGCTGGGAAAAACTGTTTTTT
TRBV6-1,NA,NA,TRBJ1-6,CASSEAPQGNSPLHF,TGTGCCAGCAGTGAAGCGCCGCAGGGAAATTCACCCCTCCACTTT